The 2 T cell receptor beta chains presented below share a single source sample, sequenced in a study of cytomegalovirus exposure and HLA in healthy donors. 60 Vbeta and 13 Jbeta primers were used in PCR. Sequencing was performed with immunoSEQ multiplex PCR; in TCRdb, only in-frame clones are kept and a portion is missing. There are 90,000 to 120,000 clones in the sample; about 68% occur only once, and about 14% lies in the top ten. Sequencing was performed on PBMCs. The receptors derive from a male donor in good health and CMV-seropositive.

This clone has just a few counts. The chain recombines TRBV7-9 with TRBJ2-3; 8 bases are a match to TRBD2. V shed 5 bases, J shed 5 bases, and the junction held 9 bases outside the gene matches. Germline CDR1 is SEHNR and CDR2 is FQNEAQ (reference sequence). The CDR3 length is 15 residues. CDR3 region: CASSPRGGGGDTQYF. The CDR3 DNA follows: TGTGCCAGCAGCCCCCGGGGGGGCGGAGGAGATACGCAGTATTTT.

The chain couples TRBV7-3 to TRBJ2-1, with D possibly being TRBD2 (7 bases). The germline V and J ends were trimmed by 4 bases and 6 bases, with 19 bases remaining between them. CDR1 is SGHTA, CDR2 FQGTGA, per germline. The CDR3 has 16 amino acids. The CDR3 bases are TGTGCCAGCAGCTCCCTAGGAGGGGGGGCCCCCAATGAGCAGTTCTTC. Translated: CASSSLGGGAPNEQFF.